The source of this TCR beta chain is a study of CD8+ T cells in alopecia areata (dated 2018 in TCRdb). About the study as a whole: The treated patients, all with moderate-to-severe alopecia areata, were enrolled in an open-label pilot trial of oral tofacitinib given at 5 to 10 mg twice daily. RNA was obtained with the PAXgene miRNA kit for fixed scalp, the miRNeasy kit for PBMCs, and the RNeasy kit for mouse skin. Scalp clonality was compared among normal scalp (n=4), patchy alopecia areata scalp (n=8), and alopecia totalis/universalis scalp (n=8). In humans, TCRbeta sequencing was performed on scalp tissue and on sorted CD4+ and CD8+ peripheral blood T cells from healthy controls and from patients with patchy or totalis/universalis alopecia areata. High-throughput TCRbeta sequencing was used to examine T cell clonal expansion in alopecia areata in both the C3H/HeJ mouse model and human patients. Biopsies were taken from tofacitinib-treated patients at baseline and at 4 and 24 weeks of treatment, and a later scalp biopsy was taken in several of the tofacitinib-treated patients. TCRbeta CDR3 regions were amplified by immunoSEQ multiplex PCR with 35 Vbeta forward and 13 Jbeta reverse primers. Patients received tofacitinib for 6 to 18 months and were then followed off drug for 6 months to check for delayed response and recurrence. The investigation overall reported the following: Compared with normal scalp, lesional scalp, particularly in alopecia totalis/universalis, had higher clonality and more expanded CD8+ clones, which suggests antigenic drive. Scalp TCR repertoire analysis is complicated because resident alphabeta T cells in normal human skin are also sequenced, whereas mouse skin is dominated by gammadelta T cells. Shared TCR sequences between patients were less evident than in mice, which may be partly attributable to HLA diversity in the patient population.

What this sample's time point label stands for: baseline before oral tofacitinib. From alopecia areata patients, peripheral blood was collected along with lesional scalp punch biopsies. PBMCs were isolated by density centrifugation and stained for CD3, CD4 and CD8, and CD4+ and CD8+ T cells were sorted on a FACSAria. Library method: the immunoSEQ multiplex PCR assay. For TCR sequencing, RNA was extracted from every sample and reverse transcribed into cDNA to serve as template. SuperScript III was used to make first-strand cDNA, primed with a 2:1 mix of oligo-dT and random hexamers. Amplification bias was assessed with a synthetic immune receptor repertoire, and residual bias was removed computationally. Concerning the study's data processing: Raw reads were preprocessed to remove errors, and CDR3 was defined according to IMGT conventions as the region from the conserved cysteine to phenylalanine. Clonality was calculated as 1 minus Shannon entropy normalized by log2 of the number of productive unique TCRs. CD4 or CD8 identity of scalp clones was inferred by cross-referencing scalp TCRbeta sequences with sorted blood CD4 and CD8 repertoires. The clones in this table, taken by TCRdb from immuneACCESS, are in-frame only. Not every clone is retained; where verified, under half of the shortfall comes from an unresolved V gene, and the cause of the rest is unknown. V and J calls and clone size are those listed in that table; D and trimming were worked out from the DNA. This sample holds about 140,000 clones; around 51% were observed only once. The ten top clones hold roughly 0.92% of the sample.

V sheds 7 bases and J sheds 8 bases, leaving 12 bases between their ends. Sequences DFQATT (CDR1) and SNEGSKA (CDR2) are obtained from the germline V gene (reference sequence). The CDR3 spans 11 residues, from the cysteine through the phenylalanine. Here the CDR3 DNA is all that survives: 33 bases in frame from base 1. This clone was counted only a few times. The antigen it recognizes is unknown. Per-nucleotide qualities are absent, and no much larger clonotype sits a single base away. The chain couples TRBV20-1 to TRBJ1-5, with the D segment identity uncertain. The origin of this receptor is a human donor with alopecia areata. Sequenced here: CD4+ T cells sorted from blood, sampled at week 0. The CDR3 has the sequence CSVGGSKPQHF. The sequenced DNA: TGCAGTGTCGGCGGTTCGAAGCCCCAGCATTTT.